The clone carrying this T cell receptor (beta chain) turned up a few times. What it binds is not known. A single record per CDR3 protein comes from TCRdb applying MiXCR to the reads. The data hold roughly 500,000 distinct CDR3 sequences, with approximately 40% observed a single time. Deletions cut 2 bases from V and 2 bases from J, with 7 bases between. Per germline, CDR1 MNHEY and CDR2 SVGEGT. This CDR3 is 15 amino acids long. This sample was included in a study of T cell repertoires in cytomegalovirus infection. As for the study in general: CMV epitopes in the study were HLA-C-restricted (recently identified) and HLA-B-restricted (well studied). Public TCR beta signatures provided an indication of both CMV infection and a matching HLA type.

Findings and limits, study-wide: CMV carriers with the relevant HLA were identified by cumulative public TCR beta family frequency.

Sequencing was performed on cultured PBMCs, taken from culture after CMV antigen stimulation. The chain uses TRBV6-2 or TRBV6-3 and TRBJ2-6; D is ambiguous. This clonotype was sampled from a human donor in good health (CMV status not recorded). Some clones in this sample may be carry-over from other donors' samples. CDR3 residues: CASSYARAGANVLTF. The CDR3 coding sequence is TGTGCCAGCAGTTACGCCCGGGCTGGGGCCAACGTCCTGACTTTC.